The 2 T cell receptor beta chains below were found in one sample sequenced in a study of T cell responses to AZD1222 COVID-19 vaccine. Measured with immunoSEQ multiplex PCR; TCRdb has only the in-frame clones, and not every one. Of 90,000 to 130,000 clones listed, around 80% are singletons. Sequenced material: peripheral blood, taken on day 0 of AZD1222 vaccination. The receptors derive from an adult in good health.

This clone was observed a handful of times. This rearrangement joins TRBV5-8 to TRBJ2-7; 9 positions agree with TRBD2. The CDR3 contains 14 residues. Germline V gene lookup returns CDR1 SGHTS and CDR2 YDEGEE. Losses at the gene ends were 4 bases for V and 2 bases for J; bases not matched to a gene: 4. The CDR3 DNA sequence: TGTGCCAGCAGCCACGGGACTAGCCCCTACGAGCAGTACTTC. Its translation: CASSHGTSPYEQYF.

This chain uses TRBV18 with TRBJ2-2; D remains unclear. V lost 2 bases and J lost 4, with 5 bases in between. Per germline, CDR1 KGHSH and CDR2 LQKENI. The CDR3 covers 13 residues. The CDR3 is CASSPVFTGELFF. The CDR3 DNA reads TGTGCCAGCTCACCAGTGTTCACCGGGGAGCTGTTTTTT.